This TCR beta chain was recorded in a study of cytomegalovirus exposure and HLA in healthy donors. With V trimmed by 5 bases and J by 4 bases, 9 bases remained unmatched. Per germline, CDR1 SGHTA and CDR2 FQGTGA. The CDR3 runs 15 residues. The PCR made use of 60 Vbeta and 13 Jbeta primers. The table came from immunoSEQ multiplex PCR; TCRdb's copy has only in-frame clones and leaves some out. In the table there are tens of thousands of clones, roughly 63% of which are singletons. There are a few counts of this clone. The sample consisted of PBMCs. The TCR comes from a woman aged 30 to 39 in good health and CMV-seronegative. The chain uses TRBV7-3 and TRBJ2-5, with TRBD1 identical over 8 bases. The CDR3 spells CASSQAGGEGETQYF. The CDR3 bases are TGTGCCAGCAGCCAGGCAGGGGGCGAGGGAGAGACCCAGTACTTC.